This paragraph reports one T cell receptor beta chain. Here immunoSEQ multiplex PCR was the method, and the copy in TCRdb shows in-frame clones only, minus some. The table has tens of thousands of clones, 90% to 95% seen once. These data are taken from a study of blood T cell repertoires in COVID-19. V shed 8 bases and J 3 bases; nucleotides not matched to a gene: 7. The CDR3 contains 14 residues. The germline V gene encodes CDR1 MNHEY and CDR2 SVGAGI. The chain carries TRBV6-5 and TRBJ2-4, with 7 positions matching TRBD1. The source of this sequence is a human donor in a cohort sampled during active COVID-19. The sample was peripheral blood. For the CDR3, the DNA is TGTGCCAGCGGAAATACAGGGGTCAAAAACATTCAGTACTTC. Translated: CASGNTGVKNIQYF.